These T cell receptor beta chains were read from a single sample in a study of T cell repertoires in cytomegalovirus infection. The antigens of these receptors remain unknown. From the reads, TCRdb called clonotypes with MiXCR, one entry per CDR3 protein. The sample carries about 920,000 distinct CDR3 sequences, about 33% recorded once. Sequencing used cultured CD8+ T cells from PBMCs, obtained from culture after CMV antigen stimulation. Receptor source: a human donor in good health (CMV status not recorded). Some clones in this sample may be carry-over from other donors' samples. CDR3s include the opening cysteine and the closing phenylalanine or tryptophan. Fields, in order: J gene, V gene, clone size, CDR3 length, D gene, CDR3 DNA, CDR3 protein. A D gene is named only where the DNA matches it firmly. For some rows the clone size is stated as once, few or many, or as a class when expanded; others skip it.

TRBJ1-2,TRBV7-9,.,15,.,TGTGCCAGCAGCGGCGGGGACATTGGAGACTATGGCTACACCTTC,CASSGGDIGDYGYTF
TRBJ1-5,TRBV6-5,.,17,.,TGTGCCAGCAGTTACTCTGCGTACCCTACACACAATCAGCCCCAGCATTTT,CASSYSAYPTHNQPQHF
TRBJ1-5,TRBV6-2/TRBV6-3,many,16,.,TGTGCCAGCAGTTACTCGATGGAGGGTAGCAATCAGCCCCAGCATTTT,CASSYSMEGSNQPQHF
TRBJ1-2,TRBV7-6,.,14,.,TGTGCCAGCAGCTTAGGAGGAATCTACCATGGCTACACCTTC,CASSLGGIYHGYTF
TRBJ2-1,TRBV7-2,many,15,.,TGTGCCAGCAGCTTAGGTACTACGCCCTACAATGAGCAGTTCTTC,CASSLGTTPYNEQFF
TRBJ1-1,TRBV4-1,.,14,.,TGCGCCAGCAGCGACAGAGAAATGAACACTGAAGCTTTCTTT,CASSDREMNTEAFF
TRBJ1-5,TRBV4-3,.,17,.,TGCGCCAGCAGCCAAGATCTCGTTTTCGGGACGCATCAGCCCCAGCATTTT,CASSQDLVFGTHQPQHF
TRBJ1-2,TRBV4-1,once,17,.,TGCGCCAGCAGCCAAGATCGAGACCCGACAGAGAACTATGGCTACACCTTC,CASSQDRDPTENYGYTF
TRBJ2-6,TRBV6-5,.,16,.,TGTGCCAGCAGTTACCAGGACGGCTCTGGGGCCAACGTCCTGACTTTC,CASSYQDGSGANVLTF
TRBJ2-5,TRBV29-1,.,17,TRBD2,TGCAGCGTTGAAGTTGGGCTGGGACTAGCGGGGACCTGGACCCAGTACTTC,CSVEVGLGLAGTWTQYF
TRBJ2-7,TRBV5-6,.,13,.,TGTGCCAGCAGGCCTGGGGGGTCAGTCGAGCAGTACTTC,CASRPGGSVEQYF
TRBJ1-6,TRBV7-8,medium-sized,14,.,TGTGCCAGCAGCCCCAGGGACGTTAATTCACCCCTCCACTTT,CASSPRDVNSPLHF
TRBJ2-2,TRBV6-1,.,15,.,TGTGCCAGCCACCCGGAGGGCGTTGGGACCGGGGAGCTGTTTTTT,CASHPEGVGTGELFF
TRBJ2-3,TRBV2,.,15,.,TGTGCCAGCAGTCCGGGTGGGGGTTGGGCAGATACGCAGTATTTT,CASSPGGGWADTQYF
TRBJ2-2,TRBV4-3,.,17,.,TGCGCCAGCAGCCAACCCTTCCAGGGCACGGCCACCGGGGAGCTGTTTTTT,CASSQPFQGTATGELFF
TRBJ2-1,TRBV20-1,.,15,TRBD2,TGCAGTGCTAGCGGGGGACTAGCGTATTACAATGAGCAGTTCTTC,CSASGGLAYYNEQFF
TRBJ2-4,TRBV19,.,13,.,TGTGCCAGTGGGGAACGGCCCGGTGGTGTTCAGTACTTC,CASGERPGGVQYF
TRBJ1-5,TRBV5-1,.,13,TRBD1,TGCGCCAGCAGCTGGACAGGGGCACAGCCCCAGCATTTT,CASSWTGAQPQHF
TRBJ1-2,TRBV7-2,many,17,.,TGTGCCAGCAGCTTAGGGACGACGGACAACCACCCCTATGGCTACACCTTC,CASSLGTTDNHPYGYTF
TRBJ2-7,TRBV7-9,.,13,.,TGTGCCAGCAGATCCGGGGACTCCTACGAGCAGTACTTC,CASRSGDSYEQYF
TRBJ2-7,TRBV10-3,few,13,.,TGTGCCATCAGTGACAGGACCCTGTACGAGCAGTACTTC,CAISDRTLYEQYF
TRBJ2-3,TRBV29-1,.,13,.,TGCAGCGTTGGAACTAGACCTCCAGATACGCAGTATTTT,CSVGTRPPDTQYF
TRBJ1-1,TRBV6-5,.,14,TRBD1,TGTGCCAGCAACCTGACAGGGGATAACACTGAAGCTTTCTTT,CASNLTGDNTEAFF